A selection of T cell receptor beta chains follows, all from one sample in a study of early T cells in non-severe SARS-CoV-2 infection. One entry per CDR3 protein, called by TCRdb with MiXCR from the 5' RACE reads. The sample contains under 60,000 distinct CDR3 sequences, 6.5% to 9% of which appear only once. Sequenced material: whole blood. The receptors were sampled from an adult who was a healthcare worker with PCR-confirmed SARS-CoV-2 infection or an uninfected control (not recorded which). The CDR3 runs from the conserved cysteine through the conserved F or W. A D gene is named only where the DNA matches it firmly. Size is stated for part of the rows, as once, few or many counts, or as a class when the clone is expanded.

j_call: TRBJ2-5; d_call: NA; clone_size: NA; v_call: TRBV20-1; cdr3_nt: TGCAGTGCTAGTGGAGTAGACCAAGAGACCCAGTACTTC; cdr3_aa: CSASGVDQETQYF
j_call: TRBJ1-1; d_call: TRBD1; clone_size: many; v_call: TRBV29-1; cdr3_nt: TGCAGCGTCGCCGGGGGACAGGAGAACACTGAAGCTTTCTTT; cdr3_aa: CSVAGGQENTEAFF
j_call: TRBJ1-6; d_call: TRBD1; clone_size: many; v_call: TRBV7-2; cdr3_nt: TGTGCCAGCAGGAGACAGGGGCTTCATAATTCACCCCTCCACTTT; cdr3_aa: CASRRQGLHNSPLHF
j_call: TRBJ2-7; d_call: NA; clone_size: NA; v_call: TRBV4-1; cdr3_nt: TGCGCCAGCAGCCAAGAGGCCCCTGGGACCTACGAGCAGTACTTC; cdr3_aa: CASSQEAPGTYEQYF
j_call: TRBJ1-3; d_call: NA; clone_size: few; v_call: TRBV7-9; cdr3_nt: TGTGCCAGCAGCTTTACAGGTGGGATCTCTGGAAACACCATATATTTT; cdr3_aa: CASSFTGGISGNTIYF
j_call: TRBJ2-2; d_call: TRBD1; clone_size: NA; v_call: TRBV12-3/TRBV12-4; cdr3_nt: TGTGCCAGCAGCCCCAGTGGGACAGCTCCCACCGGGGAGCTGTTTTTT; cdr3_aa: CASSPSGTAPTGELFF
j_call: TRBJ1-1; d_call: TRBD1; clone_size: many; v_call: TRBV4-1; cdr3_nt: TGCGCCAGCAGCCAAGGATCCGACAGGGACAATATGAACACTGAAGCTTTCTTT; cdr3_aa: CASSQGSDRDNMNTEAFF
j_call: TRBJ1-5; d_call: NA; clone_size: few; v_call: TRBV27; cdr3_nt: TGTGCCAGCAGTCCGAGGGGCAATCAGCCCCAGCATTTT; cdr3_aa: CASSPRGNQPQHF
j_call: TRBJ1-5; d_call: NA; clone_size: many; v_call: TRBV5-1; cdr3_nt: TGCGCCAGCAGTATGACCGGTGGCGAACAGTACCAGCATTTT; cdr3_aa: CASSMTGGEQYQHF
j_call: TRBJ2-7; d_call: NA; clone_size: few; v_call: TRBV28; cdr3_nt: TGTGCCAGCAGCCCGGACCCATTCTACGAGCAGTACTTC; cdr3_aa: CASSPDPFYEQYF
j_call: TRBJ2-2; d_call: TRBD2; clone_size: NA; v_call: TRBV7-6; cdr3_nt: TGTGCCAGCAGCTTGATCGCGGGAGACCCAAACACCGGGGAGCTGTTTTTT; cdr3_aa: CASSLIAGDPNTGELFF
j_call: TRBJ1-2; d_call: NA; clone_size: many; v_call: TRBV7-9; cdr3_nt: TGTGCCAGCAGATCGACAGGCTACCAAGCTAACTATGGCTACACCTTC; cdr3_aa: CASRSTGYQANYGYTF
j_call: TRBJ2-7; d_call: NA; clone_size: few; v_call: TRBV7-8; cdr3_nt: TGTGCCAGCAGCGTGGACGGGCCCGCCTACGAGCAGTACTTC; cdr3_aa: CASSVDGPAYEQYF
j_call: TRBJ2-7; d_call: NA; clone_size: few; v_call: TRBV27; cdr3_nt: TGTGCCAGCAGCCTGGTGGGGACGGATTCCTACGAGCAGTACTTC; cdr3_aa: CASSLVGTDSYEQYF
j_call: TRBJ1-4; d_call: NA; clone_size: few; v_call: TRBV12-3/TRBV12-4; cdr3_nt: TGTGCCAGCAGTGACGAGCTAATCGGGGCAACTAATGAAAAACTGTTTTTT; cdr3_aa: CASSDELIGATNEKLFF
j_call: TRBJ1-1; d_call: NA; clone_size: few; v_call: TRBV6-6; cdr3_nt: TGTGCCAGCGGGTTCCCCCAAAATGAAGCTTTCTTT; cdr3_aa: CASGFPQNEAFF
j_call: TRBJ2-3; d_call: NA; clone_size: many; v_call: TRBV6-2/TRBV6-3; cdr3_nt: TGTGCCAGCAGTTTCCTCGGAGATACGCAGTATTTT; cdr3_aa: CASSFLGDTQYF
j_call: TRBJ2-1; d_call: NA; clone_size: many; v_call: TRBV11-2; cdr3_nt: TGTGCCAGCAGCTTAGTGGCTAGCGTTTACAATGAGCAGTTCTTC; cdr3_aa: CASSLVASVYNEQFF
j_call: TRBJ2-7; d_call: NA; clone_size: few; v_call: TRBV5-1; cdr3_nt: TGCGCCAGCAGCTTTGGGCCCTTC; cdr3_aa: CASSFGPF
j_call: TRBJ1-1; d_call: TRBD1; clone_size: NA; v_call: TRBV18; cdr3_nt: TGTGCCAGCTCACCTGGGACAGGGGCCACTGAAGCTTTCTTT; cdr3_aa: CASSPGTGATEAFF
j_call: TRBJ1-2; d_call: NA; clone_size: NA; v_call: TRBV6-5; cdr3_nt: TGTGCCAGCAGTTACTCCTCCCCAGGGGTGGGCTATGGCTACACCTTC; cdr3_aa: CASSYSSPGVGYGYTF
j_call: TRBJ2-7; d_call: NA; clone_size: NA; v_call: TRBV28; cdr3_nt: TGTGCCAGCAGTTTAACCGGGGCGCGGATCCTGCACGAGCAGTACTTC; cdr3_aa: CASSLTGARILHEQYF
j_call: TRBJ2-7; d_call: TRBD2; clone_size: few; v_call: TRBV9; cdr3_nt: TGTGCCAGCAGCGTAAGCACTAGCGGCTCCTACGAGCAGTACTTC; cdr3_aa: CASSVSTSGSYEQYF
j_call: TRBJ2-1; d_call: TRBD2; clone_size: few; v_call: TRBV19; cdr3_nt: TGTGCCAGTAGTCTAAGCGGGGGGATCTCCTACAATGAGCAGTTCTTC; cdr3_aa: CASSLSGGISYNEQFF
j_call: TRBJ2-7; d_call: TRBD1; clone_size: many; v_call: TRBV4-2; cdr3_nt: TGTGCCAGCAGCCAAGGGACAGGGCTAGCCTACGAGCAGTACTTC; cdr3_aa: CASSQGTGLAYEQYF
j_call: TRBJ2-7; d_call: NA; clone_size: NA; v_call: TRBV21-1; cdr3_nt: TGTGCCAGCAGCAAAGCCGAGGTCTATGACAGGGGAAAAACCTACGAGCAGTACTTC; cdr3_aa: CASSKAEVYDRGKTYEQYF
j_call: TRBJ2-1; d_call: TRBD2; clone_size: NA; v_call: TRBV20-1; cdr3_nt: TGCAGTGCCCAGAGGGCTAGCGGGGGGCCCTTAGAGAATGAGCAGTTCTTC; cdr3_aa: CSAQRASGGPLENEQFF
j_call: TRBJ1-6; d_call: TRBD1; clone_size: once; v_call: TRBV5-5; cdr3_nt: TGTGCCAGCAGCAGGGACAGTGTCTATAATTCACCCCTCCACTTT; cdr3_aa: CASSRDSVYNSPLHF
j_call: TRBJ2-1; d_call: TRBD1; clone_size: many; v_call: TRBV27; cdr3_nt: TGTGCCAGCAGTTTCCCGGACAGGGCCCTCCTAAATGAGCAGTTCTTC; cdr3_aa: CASSFPDRALLNEQFF
j_call: TRBJ2-2; d_call: TRBD2; clone_size: many; v_call: TRBV29-1; cdr3_nt: TGCAGCGTCCAGCGGGAGGGCACCGGGGAGCTGTTTTTT; cdr3_aa: CSVQREGTGELFF
j_call: TRBJ1-1; d_call: NA; clone_size: many; v_call: TRBV12-3/TRBV12-4; cdr3_nt: TGTGCCAGCAGTTTAGCGCCGGAACTGAACACTGAAGCTTTCTTT; cdr3_aa: CASSLAPELNTEAFF
j_call: TRBJ2-7; d_call: NA; clone_size: few; v_call: TRBV5-1; cdr3_nt: TGCGCCAGCAGCTTGGACAGGATGACCTACGAGCAGTACTTC; cdr3_aa: CASSLDRMTYEQYF
j_call: TRBJ2-1; d_call: NA; clone_size: many; v_call: TRBV12-3/TRBV12-4; cdr3_nt: TGTGCCAGCAGTTTAGTGCTAGCAGCCTACAATGAGCAGTTCTTC; cdr3_aa: CASSLVLAAYNEQFF
j_call: TRBJ1-5; d_call: NA; clone_size: few; v_call: TRBV5-6; cdr3_nt: TGTGCCAGCAGCTTGGGAGGGCAGGATAGCAATCAGCCCCAGCATTTT; cdr3_aa: CASSLGGQDSNQPQHF
j_call: TRBJ2-1; d_call: TRBD2; clone_size: few; v_call: TRBV5-1; cdr3_nt: TGCGCCAGCAGCGTAGCGGGGGGGAGCTCCTACAATGAGCAGTTCTTC; cdr3_aa: CASSVAGGSSYNEQFF
j_call: TRBJ2-5; d_call: NA; clone_size: NA; v_call: TRBV14; cdr3_nt: TGTGCCAGCAGCCAAGCCAACAGGCGGAAAAAGACCCAGTACTTC; cdr3_aa: CASSQANRRKKTQYF
j_call: TRBJ2-1; d_call: NA; clone_size: few; v_call: TRBV29-1; cdr3_nt: TGCAGCGGAAAGGAACCGGGGCTCACCTACAATGAGCAGTTCTTC; cdr3_aa: CSGKEPGLTYNEQFF
j_call: TRBJ2-7; d_call: TRBD2; clone_size: many; v_call: TRBV7-8; cdr3_nt: TGTGCCAGCAGCTTAGCGCGACTAGCGGGAGCCTACGAGCAGTACTTC; cdr3_aa: CASSLARLAGAYEQYF
j_call: TRBJ2-5; d_call: NA; clone_size: NA; v_call: TRBV7-7; cdr3_nt: TGTGCTAGCAGCGCGGGGACAGCTCTTCAAGAGACCCAGTACTTC; cdr3_aa: CASSAGTALQETQYF
j_call: TRBJ2-1; d_call: TRBD1; clone_size: NA; v_call: TRBV25-1; cdr3_nt: TGTGCCAGCAACGTCGGACAGGGGGACAATGAGCAGTTCTTC; cdr3_aa: CASNVGQGDNEQFF
j_call: TRBJ2-7; d_call: NA; clone_size: NA; v_call: TRBV29-1; cdr3_nt: TGCAGCGTTGGCAAAGGGGGTTACGAGCAGTACTTC; cdr3_aa: CSVGKGGYEQYF
j_call: TRBJ1-2; d_call: NA; clone_size: once; v_call: TRBV12-3/TRBV12-4; cdr3_nt: TGTGCCAGCAGTTTTGGCAGGGGAATTGGCTACACCTTC; cdr3_aa: CASSFGRGIGYTF
j_call: TRBJ1-6; d_call: NA; clone_size: medium-sized; v_call: TRBV28; cdr3_nt: TGTGCCAGCAGGAAACTTACACGGTTAAGCTCCTATAATTCACCCCTCCACTTT; cdr3_aa: CASRKLTRLSSYNSPLHF
j_call: TRBJ2-3; d_call: NA; clone_size: once; v_call: TRBV18; cdr3_nt: TGTGCCAGCTCACTCGACAGGTACATAGATACGCAGTATTTT; cdr3_aa: CASSLDRYIDTQYF
j_call: TRBJ2-3; d_call: NA; clone_size: NA; v_call: TRBV20-1; cdr3_nt: TGCAGTGCTAGGGAAGATACGCAGTATTTT; cdr3_aa: CSAREDTQYF
j_call: TRBJ2-7; d_call: NA; clone_size: many; v_call: TRBV7-2; cdr3_nt: TGTGCCAGCAGTTCGACCGGGACATCGGTTTACTACGAGCAGTACTTC; cdr3_aa: CASSSTGTSVYYEQYF
j_call: TRBJ2-7; d_call: NA; clone_size: NA; v_call: TRBV7-6; cdr3_nt: TGTGCCAGCAGCTTAGGTGGGCGACAGGAGCAGTACTTC; cdr3_aa: CASSLGGRQEQYF
j_call: TRBJ1-5; d_call: NA; clone_size: NA; v_call: TRBV12-3/TRBV12-4; cdr3_nt: TGTGCCAGCAGTTTAGGCAGTTATAGCAATCAGCCCCAGCATTTT; cdr3_aa: CASSLGSYSNQPQHF
j_call: TRBJ2-3; d_call: TRBD2; clone_size: many; v_call: TRBV2; cdr3_nt: TGTGCCAGCAGCCTAGCGGGAGAGAGCACAGATACGCAGTATTTT; cdr3_aa: CASSLAGESTDTQYF
j_call: TRBJ2-1; d_call: TRBD1; clone_size: many; v_call: TRBV7-9; cdr3_nt: TGTGCCAGCAGCCCCGGGACAGGACCCTACAATGAGCAGTTCTTC; cdr3_aa: CASSPGTGPYNEQFF
j_call: TRBJ2-1; d_call: NA; clone_size: NA; v_call: TRBV25-1; cdr3_nt: TGTGCCAGCAGTGGATCATGGAAGGATGAGCAGTTCTTC; cdr3_aa: CASSGSWKDEQFF
j_call: TRBJ2-2; d_call: NA; clone_size: few; v_call: TRBV7-3; cdr3_nt: TGTGCCAGCAGCTTAACGGTTTCGGGGCTGAACACCGGGGAGCTGTTTTTT; cdr3_aa: CASSLTVSGLNTGELFF
j_call: TRBJ1-2; d_call: NA; clone_size: few; v_call: TRBV30; cdr3_nt: TGTGCCTGGAGTGTAGGGCGCGGCTACACCTTC; cdr3_aa: CAWSVGRGYTF
j_call: TRBJ1-4; d_call: NA; clone_size: NA; v_call: TRBV9; cdr3_nt: TGTGCCAGCAGCGTGCGAGGGGGTCTTAATGAAAAACTGTTTTTT; cdr3_aa: CASSVRGGLNEKLFF
j_call: TRBJ2-1; d_call: TRBD1; clone_size: NA; v_call: TRBV7-9; cdr3_nt: TGTGCCAGCAGCCTCCGGGACAGGAACAATGAGCAGTTCTTC; cdr3_aa: CASSLRDRNNEQFF